This TCR beta chain was captured by sequencing in a study of T cell changes during pregnancy in multiple sclerosis. The assay was immunoSEQ multiplex PCR, and TCRdb's table has in-frame clones only and misses some. The sample yields fewer than 50,000 clones, 94% seen once. The CDR3 has 18 amino acids. Trimming took off 2 bases at V and 4 bases at J, with 21 bases between the two ends. CDR1 is KGHSH and CDR2 is LQKENI in the germline V gene. The chain combines TRBV18 with TRBJ1-5; D is possibly TRBD1 (6 bases). This TCR derives from a female donor with multiple sclerosis, enrolled in a pregnancy study. This specimen was CD8+ T cells from peripheral blood mononuclear cells, taken in the third trimester of pregnancy. This chain's CDR3 is CASSPGARQGSMNQPQHF. CDR3 bases: TGTGCCAGCTCACCAGGCGCGCGGCAGGGGTCAATGAATCAGCCCCAGCATTTT.